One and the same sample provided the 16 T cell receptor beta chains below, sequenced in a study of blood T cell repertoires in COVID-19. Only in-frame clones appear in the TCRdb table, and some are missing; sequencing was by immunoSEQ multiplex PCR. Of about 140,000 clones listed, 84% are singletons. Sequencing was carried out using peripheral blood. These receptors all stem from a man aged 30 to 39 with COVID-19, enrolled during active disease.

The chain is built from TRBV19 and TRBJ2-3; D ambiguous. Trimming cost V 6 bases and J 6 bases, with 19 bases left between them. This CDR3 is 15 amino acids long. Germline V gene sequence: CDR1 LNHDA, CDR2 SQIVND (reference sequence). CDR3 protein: CASSSRPNPGDTQYF. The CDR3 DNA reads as TGTGCCAGTAGCAGCCGGCCTAACCCCGGGGATACGCAGTATTTT.

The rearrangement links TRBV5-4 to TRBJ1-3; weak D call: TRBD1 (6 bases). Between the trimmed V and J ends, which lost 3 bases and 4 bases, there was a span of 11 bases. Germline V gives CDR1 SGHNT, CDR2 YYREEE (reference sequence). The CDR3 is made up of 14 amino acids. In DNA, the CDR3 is TGTGCCAGCAGCTCCAGACAGGACGGAAACACCATATATTTT. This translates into CASSSRQDGNTIYF.

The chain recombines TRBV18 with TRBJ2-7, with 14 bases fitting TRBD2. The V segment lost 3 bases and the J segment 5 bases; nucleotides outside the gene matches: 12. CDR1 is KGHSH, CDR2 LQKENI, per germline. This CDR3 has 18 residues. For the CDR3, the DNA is TGTGCCAGCTCACCCAACTTAAGGCGACTAGCGGGAGGGAACGAGCAGTACTTC. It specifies CASSPNLRRLAGGNEQYF.

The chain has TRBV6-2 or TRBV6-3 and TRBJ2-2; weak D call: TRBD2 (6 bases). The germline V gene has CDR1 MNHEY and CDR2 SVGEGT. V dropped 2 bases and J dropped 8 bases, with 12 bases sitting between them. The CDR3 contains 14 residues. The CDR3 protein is CASSYPGLRGELFF. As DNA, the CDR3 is TGTGCCAGCAGTTACCCGGGACTTCGTGGGGAGCTGTTTTTT.

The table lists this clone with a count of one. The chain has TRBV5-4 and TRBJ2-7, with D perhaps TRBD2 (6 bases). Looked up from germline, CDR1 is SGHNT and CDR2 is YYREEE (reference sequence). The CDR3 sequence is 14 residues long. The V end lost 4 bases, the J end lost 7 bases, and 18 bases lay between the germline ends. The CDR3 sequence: CASSPMGGSGEQYF. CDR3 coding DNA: TGTGCCAGCAGCCCAATGGGGGGTAGTGGGGAGCAGTACTTC.

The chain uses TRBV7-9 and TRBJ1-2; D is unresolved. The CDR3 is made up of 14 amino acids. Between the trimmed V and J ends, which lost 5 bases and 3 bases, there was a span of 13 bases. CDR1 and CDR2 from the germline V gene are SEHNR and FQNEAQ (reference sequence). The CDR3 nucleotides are TGTGCCAGCAGCACGGCCCTACGGGACTATGGCTACACCTTC. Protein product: CASSTALRDYGYTF. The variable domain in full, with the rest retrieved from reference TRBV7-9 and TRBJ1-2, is DTGVSQNPRHKITKRGQNVTFRCDPISEHNRLYWYRQTLGQGPEFLTYFQNEAQLEKSRLLSDRFSAERPKGSFSTLEIQRTEQGDSAMYLCASSTALRDYGYTFGSGTRLTVV.

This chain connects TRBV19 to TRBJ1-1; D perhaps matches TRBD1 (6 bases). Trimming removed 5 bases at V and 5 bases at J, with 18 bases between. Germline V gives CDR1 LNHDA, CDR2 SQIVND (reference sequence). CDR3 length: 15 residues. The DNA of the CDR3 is TGTGCCAGTAGTGGTACGCGGGGGCGGGAGACTGAAGCTTTCTTT. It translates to CASSGTRGRETEAFF.

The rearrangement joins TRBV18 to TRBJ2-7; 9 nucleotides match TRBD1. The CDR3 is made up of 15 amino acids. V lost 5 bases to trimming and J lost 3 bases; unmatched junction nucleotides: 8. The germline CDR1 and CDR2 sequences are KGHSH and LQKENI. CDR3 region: CASSSGQGVFYEQYF. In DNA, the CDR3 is TGTGCCAGCTCATCGGGACAGGGCGTATTCTACGAGCAGTACTTC.

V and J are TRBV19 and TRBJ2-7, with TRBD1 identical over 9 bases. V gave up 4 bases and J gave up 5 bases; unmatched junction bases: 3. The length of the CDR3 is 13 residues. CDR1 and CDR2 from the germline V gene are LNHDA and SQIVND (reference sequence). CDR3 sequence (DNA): TGTGCCAGTAGTACCACAGGGGGCCACGAGCAGTACTTC. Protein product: CASSTTGGHEQYF.

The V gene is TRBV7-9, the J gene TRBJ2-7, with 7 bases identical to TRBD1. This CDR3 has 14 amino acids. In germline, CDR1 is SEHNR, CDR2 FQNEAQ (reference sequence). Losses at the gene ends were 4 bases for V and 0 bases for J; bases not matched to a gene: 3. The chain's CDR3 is CASSSYRGSYEQYF. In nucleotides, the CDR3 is TGTGCCAGCAGCTCCTACAGGGGCTCCTACGAGCAGTACTTC.

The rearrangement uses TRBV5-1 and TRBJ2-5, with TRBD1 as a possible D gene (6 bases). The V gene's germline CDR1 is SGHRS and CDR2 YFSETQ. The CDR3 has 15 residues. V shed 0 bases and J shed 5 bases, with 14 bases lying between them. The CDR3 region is CASSLGQDGRETQYF. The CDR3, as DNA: TGCGCCAGCAGCTTGGGACAGGATGGGCGTGAGACCCAGTACTTC.

The CDR3 loop reads CSVAYLDNEQFF. For the CDR3, the DNA is TGCAGCGTTGCCTACTTGGACAATGAGCAGTTCTTC. The genes are TRBV29-1 and TRBJ2-1, with D unresolved. The germline V and J ends were trimmed by 4 bases and 5 bases, with 9 bases remaining between them. Germline V lookup: CDR1 SQVTM, CDR2 ANQGSEA. The CDR3 consists of 12 residues.

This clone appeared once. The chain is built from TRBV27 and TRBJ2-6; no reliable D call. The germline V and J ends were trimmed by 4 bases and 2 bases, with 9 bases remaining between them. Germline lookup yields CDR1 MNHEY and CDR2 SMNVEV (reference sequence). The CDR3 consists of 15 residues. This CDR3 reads CASSSSAPGANVLTF. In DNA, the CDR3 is TGTGCCAGCAGTTCCAGTGCCCCTGGGGCCAACGTCCTGACTTTC.

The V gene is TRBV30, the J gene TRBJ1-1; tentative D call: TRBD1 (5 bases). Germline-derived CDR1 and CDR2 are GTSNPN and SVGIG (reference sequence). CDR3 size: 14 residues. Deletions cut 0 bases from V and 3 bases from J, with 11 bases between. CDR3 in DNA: TGTGCCTGGAGTGTGGGGCGGCTCGACACTGAAGCTTTCTTT. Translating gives CAWSVGRLDTEAFF. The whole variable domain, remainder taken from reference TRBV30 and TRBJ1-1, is SQTIHQWPATLVQPVGSPLSLECTVEGTSNPNLYWYRQAAGRGLQLLFYSVGIGQISSEVPQNLSASRPQDRQFILSSKKLLLSDSGFYLCAWSVGRLDTEAFFGQGTRLTVV.

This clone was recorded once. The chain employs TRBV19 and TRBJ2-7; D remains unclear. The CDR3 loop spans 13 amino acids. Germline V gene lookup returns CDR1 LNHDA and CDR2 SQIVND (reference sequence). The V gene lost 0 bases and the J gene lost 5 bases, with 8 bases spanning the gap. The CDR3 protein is CASSIDTVHEQYF. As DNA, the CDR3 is TGTGCCAGTAGTATAGATACAGTTCACGAGCAGTACTTC. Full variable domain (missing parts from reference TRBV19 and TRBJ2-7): DGGITQSPKYLFRKEGQNVTLSCEQNLNHDAMYWYRQDPGQGLRLIYYSQIVNDFQKGDIAEGYSVSREKKESFPLTVTSAQKNPTAFYLCASSIDTVHEQYFGPGTRLTVT.

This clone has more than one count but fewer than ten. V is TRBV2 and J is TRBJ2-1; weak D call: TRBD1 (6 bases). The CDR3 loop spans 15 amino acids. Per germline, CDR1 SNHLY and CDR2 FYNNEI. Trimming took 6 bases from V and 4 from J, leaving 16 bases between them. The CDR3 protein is CASREDRHPYNEQFF. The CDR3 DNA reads TGTGCCAGCAGAGAGGACAGACACCCTTACAATGAGCAGTTCTTC.